This TCR beta chain derives from a study of radiotherapy plus CTLA-4 blockade in lung cancer. Study-wide context: Disease control was present in 25% to 35% of patients, and objective responses in under 20%. Study findings and constraints: TCR clones of tumor origin grew in blood after radiotherapy plus ipilimumab. Early clone dynamics of blood T cells, plus interferon-beta, reportedly predicted response best.

Sequenced by immunoSEQ multiplex PCR; TCRdb stores in-frame clones only, minus some. The sample lists approximately 52,000 clones, roughly 83% occurring once. Trimming took 7 bases from V and 9 from J; bases not matched to a gene: 15. CDR1 MNHEY and CDR2 SMNVEV come from the germline V gene (reference sequence). The CDR3 spans 16 residues. Lung cancer patients with chemo-refractory metastatic non-small-cell disease were given focal radiation plus CTLA-4 blockade with ipilimumab. As concerns this clone: The antigen is unknown.

The sample here was peripheral blood, taken from a patient treated with radiotherapy plus ipilimumab. This TCR was recovered from a human donor with non-small cell lung cancer who had a complete response to radiotherapy plus ipilimumab. This chain joins TRBV27 and TRBJ2-1; 10 nucleotides agree with TRBD1. The CDR3 DNA follows: TGTGCCAGCACCCTCCCCGACAGGGGGCGTTCTTTTGAGCAGTTCTTC. Translated: CASTLPDRGRSFEQFF.